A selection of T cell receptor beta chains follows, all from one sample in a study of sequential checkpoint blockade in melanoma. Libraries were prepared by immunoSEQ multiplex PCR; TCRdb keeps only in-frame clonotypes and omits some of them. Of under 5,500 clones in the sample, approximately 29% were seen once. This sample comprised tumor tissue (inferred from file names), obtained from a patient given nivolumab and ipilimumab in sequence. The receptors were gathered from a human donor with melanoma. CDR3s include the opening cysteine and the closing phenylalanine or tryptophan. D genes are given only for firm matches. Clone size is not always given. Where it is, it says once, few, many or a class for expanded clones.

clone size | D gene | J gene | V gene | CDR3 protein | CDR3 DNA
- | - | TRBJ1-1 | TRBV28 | CASNTQGTTTEAFF | TGTGCCAGCAACACTCAGGGGACCACCACTGAAGCTTTCTTT
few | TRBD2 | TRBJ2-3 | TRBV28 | CASSSTGSGGWGDTQYF | TGTGCCAGCAGTTCCACGGGTAGCGGGGGTTGGGGGGATACGCAGTATTTT
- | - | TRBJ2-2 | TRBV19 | CASSTPEVTMNTGELFF | TGTGCCAGTAGTACCCCCGAGGTCACCATGAACACCGGGGAGCTGTTTTTT
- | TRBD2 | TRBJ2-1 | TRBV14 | CASSQSSGGGVEQFF | TGTGCCAGCAGCCAGTCTAGCGGGGGAGGGGTTGAGCAGTTCTTC
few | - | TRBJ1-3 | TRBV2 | CASSESFVSGAAGNTIYF | TGTGCCAGCAGTGAATCCTTCGTGAGTGGGGCCGCTGGAAACACCATATATTTT
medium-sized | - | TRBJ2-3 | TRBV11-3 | CASSVPSASYTQYF | TGTGCCAGCAGCGTTCCTAGCGCCTCTTATACGCAGTATTTT
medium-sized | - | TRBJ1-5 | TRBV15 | CATSRRQYNQPQHF | TGTGCCACCAGCAGGAGACAGTACAATCAGCCCCAGCATTTT
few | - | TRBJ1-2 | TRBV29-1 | CSVGPGEGYGYTF | TGCAGCGTTGGGCCAGGGGAGGGCTATGGCTACACCTTC
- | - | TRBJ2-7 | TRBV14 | CASSQLTGRWQYF | TGTGCCAGCAGCCAACTGACAGGGAGGTGGCAGTACTTC
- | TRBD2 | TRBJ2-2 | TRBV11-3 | CASSPRLAGALGELFF | TGTGCCAGCAGTCCGAGACTAGCGGGCGCTTTGGGGGAGCTGTTTTTT
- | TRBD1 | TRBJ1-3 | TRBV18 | CASSQTGTASSGNTIYF | TGTGCCAGCTCACAAACCGGGACAGCTAGCTCTGGAAACACCATATATTTT
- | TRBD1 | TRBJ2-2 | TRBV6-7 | CASRTGTGESGELFF | TGTGCCAGCAGGACCGGGACAGGGGAATCTGGGGAGCTGTTTTTT
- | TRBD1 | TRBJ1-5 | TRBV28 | CASSLDRGQGYSNQPQHF | TGTGCCAGCAGTTTAGACAGGGGGCAGGGGTATAGCAATCAGCCCCAGCATTTT
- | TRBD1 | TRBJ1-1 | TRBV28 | CASGFWTGGDNTEAFF | TGTGCCAGCGGATTCTGGACAGGGGGCGATAACACTGAAGCTTTCTTT
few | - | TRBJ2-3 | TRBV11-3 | CASSFPGGLGLDTDTQYF | TGTGCCAGCAGCTTCCCCGGAGGATTAGGGTTGGACACAGATACGCAGTATTTT
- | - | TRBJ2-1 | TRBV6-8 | CASSDSVYNEQFF | TGTGCCAGCAGTGACTCGGTCTACAATGAGCAGTTCTTC
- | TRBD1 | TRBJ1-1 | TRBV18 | CASSNLQGGDTEAFF | TGTGCCAGCTCTAACCTTCAGGGGGGGGACACTGAAGCTTTCTTT
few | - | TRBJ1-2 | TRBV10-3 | CAISESEVRPRHYGYTF | TGTGCCATCAGTGAGTCGGAGGTACGACCGCGGCACTATGGCTACACCTTC
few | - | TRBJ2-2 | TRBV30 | CAWSETLAANTGELFF | TGTGCCTGGAGTGAGACCCTAGCCGCGAACACCGGGGAGCTGTTTTTT
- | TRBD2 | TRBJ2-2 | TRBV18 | CASSPLAGGETGELFF | TGTGCCAGCTCACCGCTAGCGGGAGGAGAGACCGGGGAGCTGTTTTTT
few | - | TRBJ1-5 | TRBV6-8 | CASSASYSNQPQHF | TGTGCCAGCAGTGCTTCCTATAGCAATCAGCCCCAGCATTTT
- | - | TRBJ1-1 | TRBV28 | CASSLDGQGTEAFF | TGTGCCAGCAGTTTAGACGGGCAGGGAACTGAAGCTTTCTTT
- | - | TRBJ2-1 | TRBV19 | CASSIARGGHNEQFF | TGTGCCAGTAGTATAGCCAGGGGGGGGCACAATGAGCAGTTCTTC
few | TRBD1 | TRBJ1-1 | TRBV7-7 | CASSLARTGGELNTEAFF | TGTGCCAGCAGCTTAGCGAGGACAGGGGGGGAACTGAACACTGAAGCTTTCTTT
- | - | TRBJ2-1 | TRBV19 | CASSPYDPNEQFF | TGTGCCAGTAGCCCCTACGACCCGAATGAGCAGTTCTTC
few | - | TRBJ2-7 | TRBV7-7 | CASSFHQDRQIHEQYF | TGTGCCAGCAGCTTCCACCAAGACCGACAGATCCACGAGCAGTACTTC
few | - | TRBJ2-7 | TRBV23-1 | CASRPGGANYEQYF | TGCGCCAGCAGACCGGGCGGGGCGAACTACGAGCAGTACTTC
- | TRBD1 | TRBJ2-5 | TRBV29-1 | CSVEDPGQGAETQYF | TGCAGCGTTGAAGATCCGGGACAGGGGGCGGAGACCCAGTACTTC
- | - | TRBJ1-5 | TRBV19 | CASSIMNSRNQPQHF | TGTGCCAGTAGTATAATGAACAGCCGCAATCAGCCCCAGCATTTT
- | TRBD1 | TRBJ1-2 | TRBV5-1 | CASSVGTVANYGYTF | TGCGCCAGCAGCGTAGGGACAGTAGCTAACTATGGCTACACCTTC
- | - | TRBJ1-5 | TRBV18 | CASSPPGPNQPQHF | TGTGCCAGCTCACCTCCGGGCCCTAATCAGCCCCAGCATTTT
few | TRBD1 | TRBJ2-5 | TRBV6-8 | CATTGGAGETQYF | TGTGCCACGACAGGGGGGGCGGGTGAGACCCAGTACTTC
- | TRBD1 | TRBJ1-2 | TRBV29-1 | CSVDMGQGLSYGYTF | TGCAGCGTTGATATGGGACAGGGGCTTTCCTATGGCTACACCTTC
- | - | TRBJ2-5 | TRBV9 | CASDDRIQETQYF | TGTGCCAGCGATGACAGGATACAAGAGACCCAGTACTTC
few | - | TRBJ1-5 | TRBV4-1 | CASSQDAGNQPQHF | TGCGCCAGCAGCCAAGACGCAGGCAATCAGCCCCAGCATTTT
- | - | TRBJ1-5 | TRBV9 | CASTDGYQPQHF | TGTGCCAGCACCGACGGTTATCAGCCCCAGCATTTT
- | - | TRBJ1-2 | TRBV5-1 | CASSLEGGGVDIETWNYGYTF | TGCGCCAGCAGCTTGGAGGGTGGGGGTGTGGACATCGAAACCTGGAACTATGGCTACACCTTC
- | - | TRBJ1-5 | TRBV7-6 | CASSLADPGNQPQHF | TGTGCCAGCAGCTTAGCGGACCCAGGCAATCAGCCCCAGCATTTT
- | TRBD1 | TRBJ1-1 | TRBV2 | CASPGYRGEAFF | TGTGCCAGCCCTGGTTACAGGGGAGAAGCTTTCTTT
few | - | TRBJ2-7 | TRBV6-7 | CASSYSKGAPSFYEQYF | TGTGCCAGCAGTTACTCGAAAGGGGCCCCTTCTTTCTACGAGCAGTACTTC
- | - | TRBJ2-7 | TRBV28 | CASKVGAGYEQYF | TGTGCCAGCAAGGTAGGGGCGGGATACGAGCAGTACTTC
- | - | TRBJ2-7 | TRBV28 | CASSFPGDSYEQYF | TGTGCCAGCAGTTTCCCGGGAGACTCCTACGAGCAGTACTTC
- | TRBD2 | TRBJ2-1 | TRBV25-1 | CASSEGFAGGSYNEQFF | TGTGCCAGCAGTGAAGGCTTTGCGGGAGGATCCTACAATGAGCAGTTCTTC
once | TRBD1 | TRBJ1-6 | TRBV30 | CAWSGGRGRVRDSPLHF | TGTGCCTGGAGTGGAGGAAGGGGGCGCGTAAGAGATTCACCCCTCCACTTT
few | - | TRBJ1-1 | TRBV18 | CASSPPSYSEAFF | TGTGCCAGCTCACCGCCGTCATATTCTGAAGCTTTCTTT
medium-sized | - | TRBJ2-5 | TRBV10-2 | CASSESSGTVQETQYF | TGCGCCAGCAGTGAGTCTTCGGGTACTGTCCAAGAGACCCAGTACTTC
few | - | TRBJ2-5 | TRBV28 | CASSVMGEETQYF | TGTGCCAGCAGTGTGATGGGGGAAGAGACCCAGTACTTC
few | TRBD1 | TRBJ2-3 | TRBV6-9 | CASSYSGTGAADTQYF | TGTGCCAGCAGTTACAGCGGGACAGGGGCTGCAGATACGCAGTATTTT